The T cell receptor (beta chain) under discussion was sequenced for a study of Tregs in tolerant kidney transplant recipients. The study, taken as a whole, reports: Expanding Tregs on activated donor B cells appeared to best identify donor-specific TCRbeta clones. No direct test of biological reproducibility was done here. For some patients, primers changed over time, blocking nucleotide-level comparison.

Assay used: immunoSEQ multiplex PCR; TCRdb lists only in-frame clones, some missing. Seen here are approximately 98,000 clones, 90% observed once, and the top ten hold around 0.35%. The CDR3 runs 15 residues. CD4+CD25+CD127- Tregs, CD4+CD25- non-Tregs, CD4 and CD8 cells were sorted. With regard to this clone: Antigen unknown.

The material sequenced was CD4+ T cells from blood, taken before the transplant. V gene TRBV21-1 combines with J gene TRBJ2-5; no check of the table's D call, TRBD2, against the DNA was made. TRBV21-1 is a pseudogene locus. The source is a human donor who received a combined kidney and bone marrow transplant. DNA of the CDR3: TGTGCCAGCAGCCCCCTTTGGGAGGGGTCAGCGACCCAGTACTTC. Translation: CASSPLWEGSATQYF.